Listed below are T cell receptor beta chains from one sample, sequenced in a study of CD8+CD57+ T cells in acquired aplastic anemia. MiXCR was run by TCRdb on the reads, yielding one entry per CDR3 protein. The sample lists approximately 200,000 distinct CDR3 sequences, 61% occurring once. The material sequenced was sorted CD4+, CD8+, or CD8+CD57+ T cells (not recorded which) from PBMCs. The receptors were gathered from a human donor in good health. Both conserved end residues are part of each CDR3. The order of the fields is V gene, J gene, D gene, clone size, CDR3 DNA, CDR3 protein. The D gene is left open where the match is weak. Not all rows give a size; the values are once, few, many and, for expanded clones, a class.

v_call: TRBV5-8; j_call: TRBJ2-7; d_call: TRBD1; clone_size: -; cdr3_nt: TGCGCCAGCTCCCCTCCGGGACAGGGGTTTCTCGAGCAGTACTTC; cdr3_aa: CASSPPGQGFLEQYF
v_call: TRBV19; j_call: TRBJ1-4; d_call: -; clone_size: -; cdr3_nt: TGTGCCAGTTCCCCCCGGGGTTCTAATGAAAAACTGTCTTTT; cdr3_aa: CASSPRGSNEKLSF
v_call: TRBV4-1; j_call: TRBJ1-2; d_call: -; clone_size: many; cdr3_nt: TGCGCCAGCAGCCAAGTGGCCAGGGACGAATCCAACTATGGCTACACCTTC; cdr3_aa: CASSQVARDESNYGYTF
v_call: TRBV19; j_call: TRBJ2-1; d_call: TRBD2; clone_size: many; cdr3_nt: TGTGCCAGTAGTATAGTGGGGGGGGTTGGAGAGCAGTTCTTC; cdr3_aa: CASSIVGGVGEQFF
v_call: TRBV2; j_call: TRBJ2-7; d_call: TRBD2; clone_size: many; cdr3_nt: TGTGCCAGCAGTGATATAGCGGGAGGGTATGACGAGCAGTACTTC; cdr3_aa: CASSDIAGGYDEQYF
v_call: TRBV19; j_call: TRBJ1-5; d_call: -; clone_size: many; cdr3_nt: TGTGCCAGTAGTTCTGACACGGGGTTGGGTCAGCCCCAGCATTTT; cdr3_aa: CASSSDTGLGQPQHF
v_call: TRBV20-1; j_call: TRBJ2-5; d_call: TRBD1; clone_size: -; cdr3_nt: TGCAGTGCTAGAGACGGGACAGGGCCAGAGACCCAGTACTTC; cdr3_aa: CSARDGTGPETQYF
v_call: TRBV5-1; j_call: TRBJ2-6; d_call: -; clone_size: -; cdr3_nt: TGCGCCAGCAGCTTTATCACAGGGATTGGGGCCAACGTCCTGACTTTC; cdr3_aa: CASSFITGIGANVLTF
v_call: TRBV29-1; j_call: TRBJ2-1; d_call: TRBD2; clone_size: -; cdr3_nt: TGCAGCGGGGCCGGGACTAGCGGGAGCGACAATGAGCAGTTCTTC; cdr3_aa: CSGAGTSGSDNEQFF
v_call: TRBV20-1; j_call: TRBJ1-6; d_call: -; clone_size: few; cdr3_nt: TGCAGTGCTTACCGGGACGGTAATTCACCCCTCCACTTT; cdr3_aa: CSAYRDGNSPLHF
v_call: TRBV5-1; j_call: TRBJ2-3; d_call: -; clone_size: many; cdr3_nt: TGCGCCAGCAGCTTTATTTCAGGGACGGGGACAGATACGCAGTATTTT; cdr3_aa: CASSFISGTGTDTQYF
v_call: TRBV4-1; j_call: TRBJ1-5; d_call: -; clone_size: many; cdr3_nt: TGCGCCAGCAGTGAGAGTAGCAATCAGCCCCAGCATTTT; cdr3_aa: CASSESSNQPQHF
v_call: TRBV15; j_call: TRBJ1-5; d_call: -; clone_size: -; cdr3_nt: TGTGCCACCAGCAGGCGGCGGGAATACAATGAGCCCCAGCATTTT; cdr3_aa: CATSRRREYNEPQHF
v_call: TRBV7-9; j_call: TRBJ2-1; d_call: TRBD2; clone_size: few; cdr3_nt: TGTGCCAGCAGCGGACTAGCGGGGAGCGAGCAGTTCTTC; cdr3_aa: CASSGLAGSEQFF
v_call: TRBV2; j_call: TRBJ2-5; d_call: -; clone_size: -; cdr3_nt: TGTGCCAGCAGTGTTGTCTGGGACCAGACCCAGTACTTC; cdr3_aa: CASSVVWDQTQYF